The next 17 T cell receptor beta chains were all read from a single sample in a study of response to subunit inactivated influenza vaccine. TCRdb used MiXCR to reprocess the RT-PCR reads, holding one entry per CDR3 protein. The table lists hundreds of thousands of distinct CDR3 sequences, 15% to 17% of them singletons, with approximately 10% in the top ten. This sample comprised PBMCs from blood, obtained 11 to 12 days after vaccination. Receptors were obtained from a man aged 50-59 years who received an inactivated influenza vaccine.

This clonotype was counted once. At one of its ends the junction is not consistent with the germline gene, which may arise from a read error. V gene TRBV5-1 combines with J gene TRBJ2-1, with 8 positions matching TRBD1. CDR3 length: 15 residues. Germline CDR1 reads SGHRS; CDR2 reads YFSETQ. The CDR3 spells CVSSIGTGSYNEQFF. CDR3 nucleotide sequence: TGCGTCAGCAGCATTGGGACAGGCTCCTACAATGAGCAGTTCTTC.

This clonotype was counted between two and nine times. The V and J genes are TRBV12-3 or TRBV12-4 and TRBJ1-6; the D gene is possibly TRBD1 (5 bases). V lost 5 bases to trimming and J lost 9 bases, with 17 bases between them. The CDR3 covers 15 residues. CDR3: CASSERGSAVSPLHF. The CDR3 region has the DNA TGTGCCAGCAGTGAGAGGGGATCGGCGGTTTCACCCCTCCACTTT.

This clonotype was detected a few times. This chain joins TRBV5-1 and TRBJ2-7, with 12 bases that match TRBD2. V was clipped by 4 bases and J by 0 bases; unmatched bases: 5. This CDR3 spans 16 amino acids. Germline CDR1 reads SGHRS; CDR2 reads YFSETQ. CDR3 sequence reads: CASSPGLAGSSYEQYF. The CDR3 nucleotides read TGCGCCAGCAGCCCTGGACTAGCGGGGAGCTCCTACGAGCAGTACTTC.

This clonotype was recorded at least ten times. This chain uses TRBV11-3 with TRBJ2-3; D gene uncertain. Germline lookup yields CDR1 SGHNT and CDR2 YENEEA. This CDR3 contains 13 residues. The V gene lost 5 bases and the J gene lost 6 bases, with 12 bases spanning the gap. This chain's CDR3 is CASSHPPSDTQYF. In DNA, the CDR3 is TGTGCCAGCAGCCACCCCCCCTCCGATACGCAGTATTTT. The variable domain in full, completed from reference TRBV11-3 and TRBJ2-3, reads EAGVVQSPRYKIIEKKQPVAFWCNPISGHNTLYWYLQNLGQGPELLIRYENEEAVDDSQLPKDRFSAERLKGVDSTLKIQPAELGDSAVYLCASSHPPSDTQYFGPGTRLTVL.

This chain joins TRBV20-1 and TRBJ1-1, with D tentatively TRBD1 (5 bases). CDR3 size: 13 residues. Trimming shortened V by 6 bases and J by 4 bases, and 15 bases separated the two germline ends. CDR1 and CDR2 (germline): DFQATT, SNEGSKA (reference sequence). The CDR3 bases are TGCAGTGCGACCCCCCCAGGGATCACTGAAGCTTTCTTT. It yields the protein CSATPPGITEAFF.

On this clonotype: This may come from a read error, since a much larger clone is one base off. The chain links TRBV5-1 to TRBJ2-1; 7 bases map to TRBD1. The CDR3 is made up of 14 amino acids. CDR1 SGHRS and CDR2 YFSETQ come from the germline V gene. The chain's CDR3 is CAGSLVGGRGEQFF. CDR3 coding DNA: TGCGCCGGCAGCTTGGTAGGGGGCAGGGGTGAGCAGTTCTTC. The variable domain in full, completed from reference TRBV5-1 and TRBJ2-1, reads KAGVTQTPRYLIKTRGQQVTLSCSPISGHRSVSWYQQTPGQGLQFLFEYFSETQRNKGNFPGRFSGRQFSNSRSEMNVSTLELGDSALYLCAGSLVGGRGEQFFGPGTRLTVL.

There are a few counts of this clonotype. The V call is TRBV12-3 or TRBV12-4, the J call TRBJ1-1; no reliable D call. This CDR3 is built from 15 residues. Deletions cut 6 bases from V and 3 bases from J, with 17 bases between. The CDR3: CASSTLPPSYTEAFF. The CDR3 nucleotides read TGTGCCAGCAGCACTTTGCCCCCCTCCTACACTGAAGCTTTCTTT.

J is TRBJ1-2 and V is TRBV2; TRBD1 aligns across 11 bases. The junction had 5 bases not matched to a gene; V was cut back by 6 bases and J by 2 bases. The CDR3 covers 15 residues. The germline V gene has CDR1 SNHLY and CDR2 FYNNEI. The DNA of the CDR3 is TGTGCCAGCAGGGACAGGGGGCTTTCGAACTATGGCTACACCTTC. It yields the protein CASRDRGLSNYGYTF.

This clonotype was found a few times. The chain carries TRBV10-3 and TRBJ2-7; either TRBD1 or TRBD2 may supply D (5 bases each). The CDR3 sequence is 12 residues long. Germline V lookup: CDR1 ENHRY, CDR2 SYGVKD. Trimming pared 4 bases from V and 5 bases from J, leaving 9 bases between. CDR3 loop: CAISVVGDEQYF. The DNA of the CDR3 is TGTGCCATCAGTGTGGTGGGGGACGAGCAGTACTTC.

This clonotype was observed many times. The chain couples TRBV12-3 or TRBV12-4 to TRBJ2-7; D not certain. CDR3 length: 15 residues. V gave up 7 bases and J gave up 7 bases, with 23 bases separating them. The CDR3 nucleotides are TGTGCCAGCACTGCCCGGCCGGCTGGAGTCTTAGAGCAGTACTTC. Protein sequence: CASTARPAGVLEQYF.

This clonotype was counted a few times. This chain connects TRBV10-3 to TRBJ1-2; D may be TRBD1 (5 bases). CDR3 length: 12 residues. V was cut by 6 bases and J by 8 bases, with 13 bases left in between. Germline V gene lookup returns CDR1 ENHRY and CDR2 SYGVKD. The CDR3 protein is CAISGTAEGYTF. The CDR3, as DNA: TGTGCCATCAGCGGGACCGCCGAGGGCTACACCTTC.

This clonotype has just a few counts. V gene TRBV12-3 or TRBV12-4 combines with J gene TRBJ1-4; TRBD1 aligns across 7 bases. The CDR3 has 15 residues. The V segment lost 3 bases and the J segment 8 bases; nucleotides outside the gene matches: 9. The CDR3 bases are TGTGCCAGCAGTTTGTCGAACAGGGGTAGCGAAAAACTGTTTTTT. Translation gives CASSLSNRGSEKLFF.

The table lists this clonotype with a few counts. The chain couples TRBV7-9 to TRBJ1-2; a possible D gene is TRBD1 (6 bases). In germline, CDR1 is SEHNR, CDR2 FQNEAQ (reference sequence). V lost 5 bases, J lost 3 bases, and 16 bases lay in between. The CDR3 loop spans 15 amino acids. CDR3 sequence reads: CASSISGVEDYGYTF. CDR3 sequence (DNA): TGTGCCAGCAGCATATCAGGGGTTGAGGACTATGGCTACACCTTC.

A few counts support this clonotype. The CDR3 reads CASSAASGSYNEQFF. CDR3 nucleotide sequence: TGTGCCAGCAGCGCAGCTAGCGGCTCCTACAATGAGCAGTTCTTC. The chain uses TRBV7-7 and TRBJ2-1; 7 bases are a match to TRBD2. Germline trimming cut 5 bases from V and 0 bases from J; bases unmatched to any gene: 4. The CDR3 runs to 15 residues. Germline CDR1 is SSHAT and CDR2 is FNYEAQ (reference sequence).

The CDR3 bases are TGCGCCAGCAGCCAAGCCCCCCAGACAGATACGCAGTATTTT. As protein: CASSQAPQTDTQYF. V and J are TRBV4-3 and TRBJ2-3; D call uncertain. V shed 1 base and J shed 3 bases, with 8 bases lying between them. CDR1 LGHNA and CDR2 YSLEER come from the germline V gene. The CDR3 runs 14 residues.

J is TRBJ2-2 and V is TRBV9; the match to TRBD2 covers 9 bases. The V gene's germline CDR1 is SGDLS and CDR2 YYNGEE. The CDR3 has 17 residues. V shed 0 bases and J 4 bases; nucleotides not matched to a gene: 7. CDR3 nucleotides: TGTGCCAGCAGCGTAGTTGGAGCGGGGGGCACCACCGGGGAGCTGTTTTTT. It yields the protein CASSVVGAGGTTGELFF.

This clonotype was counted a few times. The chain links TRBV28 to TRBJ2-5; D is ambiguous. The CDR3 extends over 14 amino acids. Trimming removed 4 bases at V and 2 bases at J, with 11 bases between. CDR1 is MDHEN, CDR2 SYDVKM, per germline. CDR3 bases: TGTGCCAGCAGTTCCAACGACTTTCAAGAGACCCAGTACTTC. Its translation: CASSSNDFQETQYF.